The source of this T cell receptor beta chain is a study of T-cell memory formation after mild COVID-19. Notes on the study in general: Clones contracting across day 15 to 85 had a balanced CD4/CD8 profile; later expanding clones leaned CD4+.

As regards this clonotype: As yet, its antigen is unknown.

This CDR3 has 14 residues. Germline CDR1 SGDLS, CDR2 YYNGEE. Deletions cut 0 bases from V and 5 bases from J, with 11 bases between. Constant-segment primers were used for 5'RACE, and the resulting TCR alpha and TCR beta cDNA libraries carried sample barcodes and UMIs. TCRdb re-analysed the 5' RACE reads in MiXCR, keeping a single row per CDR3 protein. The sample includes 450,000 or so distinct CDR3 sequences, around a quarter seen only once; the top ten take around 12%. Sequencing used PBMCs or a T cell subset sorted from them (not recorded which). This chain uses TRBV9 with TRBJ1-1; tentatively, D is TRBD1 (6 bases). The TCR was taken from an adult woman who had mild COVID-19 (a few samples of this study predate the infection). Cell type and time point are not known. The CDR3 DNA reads TGTGCCAGCAGCGTAGAATTAGGGGGGACTGAAGCTTTCTTT. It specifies CASSVELGGTEAFF.